This T cell receptor (beta chain) comes out of a study of T cell changes during pregnancy in multiple sclerosis. Method: immunoSEQ multiplex PCR; TCRdb's copy keeps in-frame clones and lacks some. The table has tens of thousands of clones, roughly nine tenths seen once; the top ten hold 0.6% to 0.8%. Trimming removed 5 bases at V and 3 bases at J, with 13 bases between. The CDR3 length is 14 residues. The germline gives CDR1 SEHNR, CDR2 FQNEAQ (reference sequence). The TCR comes from a female donor in good health, enrolled as a control in a pregnancy study. The material was peripheral blood, obtained in the third trimester of pregnancy. The chain is built from TRBV7-9 and TRBJ1-1; a weak D match, TRBD1 (5 bases). In DNA, the CDR3 is TGTGCCAGCAGCCTCCACGCCAGGGACACTGAAGCTTTCTTT. Its translation: CASSLHARDTEAFF.